The 16 T cell receptor beta chains in this list originate from one sample, sequenced in a study of blood T cell repertoires in COVID-19. Assay used: immunoSEQ multiplex PCR; TCRdb lists only in-frame clones, some missing. The sample has 300,000 to 400,000 clones; roughly 88% are singletons. Specimen: peripheral blood. The receptors stem from a woman aged 30 to 39 with COVID-19, enrolled during active disease.

The chain couples TRBV6-1 to TRBJ1-1, with D possibly TRBD1 on 5 matching bases. This CDR3 has 16 residues. Germline values: CDR1 MNHNS, CDR2 SASEGT. Deletions cut 2 bases from V and 1 base from J, with 14 bases between. The CDR3 is CASSETWGGGNTEAFF. The CDR3 DNA sequence: TGTGCCAGCAGTGAAACCTGGGGCGGCGGGAACACTGAAGCTTTCTTT.

The chain joins TRBV4-2 to TRBJ2-7; 12 bases are a match to TRBD1. The CDR3 has 17 residues. Germline V gene data show CDR1 as LGHNA and CDR2 as YNFKEQ. J was trimmed by 7 bases and V by 2 bases; bases with no gene match: 12. The CDR3 sequence: CASSQPGQGASLLEQYF. DNA for the CDR3: TGTGCCAGCAGCCAACCGGGACAGGGGGCGAGTTTATTGGAGCAGTACTTC.

The genes are TRBV18 and TRBJ1-1; D call uncertain. The ends were cut back, 3 bases at V and 1 base at J, with 12 bases in the middle. Germline CDR1 and CDR2: KGHSH and LQKENI. CDR3 size: 15 residues. The CDR3 nucleotides read TGTGCCAGCTCACCTTCACAGTTAGAGAACACTGAAGCTTTCTTT. Amino acid sequence: CASSPSQLENTEAFF.

V gene TRBV19 combines with J gene TRBJ1-4; possibly TRBD1 for D (6 bases). Per the germline V gene, CDR1 is LNHDA and CDR2 is SQIVND (reference sequence). CDR3 length: 16 residues. V lost 6 bases and J 0 bases, leaving 14 bases between the germline ends. CDR3 sequence (DNA): TGTGCCAGTAGCCGTGGGGGGGCCACAACTAATGAAAAACTGTTTTTT. Its protein is CASSRGGATTNEKLFF.

CDR3 nucleotide sequence: TGTGCCAGCAGTTACCCCGCAGGGTCCTGGAACACTGAAGCTTTCTTT. The encoded protein is CASSYPAGSWNTEAFF. This chain uses TRBV6-2 or TRBV6-3 with TRBJ1-1; tentatively, D is TRBD1 (5 bases). V was clipped by 2 bases and J by 1 base, with 14 bases between them. The CDR3 spans 16 residues. The germline V gene encodes CDR1 MNHEY and CDR2 SVGEGT.

The chain employs TRBV5-4 and TRBJ2-1; D perhaps matches TRBD2 (5 bases). The CDR3 consists of 15 residues. CDR1 SGHNT and CDR2 YYREEE come from the germline V gene (reference sequence). V was pared by 0 bases and J by 4 bases, with 11 bases between. The CDR3, as DNA: TGTGCCAGCAGCTTGGAGGGCGGGCAGTACAATGAGCAGTTCTTC. It is translated as CASSLEGGQYNEQFF.

The genes are TRBV7-9 and TRBJ2-4; 9 nucleotides line up with TRBD1. The length of the CDR3 is 16 residues. The J segment lost 3 bases and the V segment lost 5 bases, leaving 8 bases of the junction unmatched. Germline-derived CDR1 and CDR2 are SEHNR and FQNEAQ (reference sequence). This CDR3 reads CASSHGTGLIKNIQYF. The CDR3 nucleotides read TGTGCCAGCAGCCATGGGACAGGGCTGATCAAAAACATTCAGTACTTC.

The chain combines TRBV19 with TRBJ2-1, with TRBD1 matching over 11 bases. The germline gives CDR1 LNHDA, CDR2 SQIVND (reference sequence). The CDR3 has 17 residues. V lost 4 bases to trimming and J lost 1 base; unmatched junction nucleotides: 6. Here the CDR3 DNA reads TGTGCCAGTAGTACTTGGGACAGGGGGGGGTCCTACAATGAGCAGTTCTTC. It encodes CASSTWDRGGSYNEQFF.

The chain carries TRBV29-1 and TRBJ2-3; tentative D call: TRBD1 (6 bases). In germline, CDR1 is SQVTM, CDR2 ANQGSEA. V lost 7 bases and J lost 4, with 12 bases in between. This CDR3 comprises 12 residues. The CDR3 loop reads CSGMSGADTQYF. CDR3 in DNA: TGCAGCGGGATGTCAGGGGCAGATACGCAGTATTTT.

The J gene is TRBJ1-2, the V gene TRBV27, with 7 bases fitting TRBD1. The V gene's germline CDR1 is MNHEY and CDR2 SMNVEV (reference sequence). After removal of 4 bases from V and 6 bases from J, the junction contained 8 bases not matched to a gene. The CDR3 has 14 amino acids. CDR3: CASSSRGRADGYTF. The CDR3 nucleotides read TGTGCCAGCAGTTCGAGGGGGCGTGCGGATGGCTACACCTTC.

The chain couples TRBV13 to TRBJ2-7, with 9 bases identical to TRBD1. V lost 5 bases and J lost 6; bases outside the gene matches: 5. CDR1 is PRHDT, CDR2 FYEKMQ, per germline (reference sequence). There are 13 residues in the CDR3. CDR3 residues: CASSIPQGAEQYF. In DNA, the CDR3 is TGTGCCAGCAGCATACCACAGGGGGCCGAGCAGTACTTC.

V is TRBV30 and J is TRBJ1-6; D is ambiguous. The CDR3 length is 13 residues. Trimming took 1 base from V and 7 from J, leaving 8 bases between them. Germline V lookup: CDR1 GTSNPN, CDR2 SVGIG (reference sequence). Here the CDR3 reads CAWSAGNNSPLHF. CDR3 DNA: TGTGCCTGGAGTGCGGGGAACAATTCACCCCTCCACTTT.

The chain combines TRBV30 with TRBJ2-7; TRBD2 matches at 9 bases. V was clipped by 5 bases and J by 0 bases; unmatched bases: 2. The CDR3 length is 13 residues. Germline CDR1 GTSNPN, CDR2 SVGIG (reference sequence). Here the CDR3 reads CAWGSGSSYEQYF. CDR3 sequence (DNA): TGTGCCTGGGGTAGCGGGAGCTCCTACGAGCAGTACTTC.

The chain recombines TRBV5-4 with TRBJ2-3, with D perhaps matching TRBD2 (5 bases). V was shortened by 1 base and J by 5 bases, with 11 bases between the two germline ends. The CDR3 is 14 residues long. Germline V gene data show CDR1 as SGHNT and CDR2 as YYREEE (reference sequence). CDR3 loop: CASSLRGRRDTQYF. The CDR3 nucleotides are TGTGCCAGCAGCTTGCGTGGGAGAAGAGATACGCAGTATTTT.

This chain joins TRBV7-9 and TRBJ1-1, with a possible D match to TRBD1 (5 bases). The V end was cut by 1 base, the J end by 7 bases, with 10 bases between. In germline, CDR1 is SEHNR, CDR2 FQNEAQ (reference sequence). This CDR3 is built from 13 residues. The CDR3 loop is CASSLGGRDEAFF. Written as DNA, the CDR3 is TGTGCCAGCAGCTTAGGGGGCAGAGATGAAGCTTTCTTT.

The chain joins TRBV3-1 (or the pseudogene TRBV3-2) to TRBJ2-7; a possible D gene is TRBD2 (5 bases). This CDR3 region has 14 residues. CDR1 is LGHDT, CDR2 YNNKEL, per germline (reference sequence). Trimming left V 3 bases short and J 3 bases short, with 12 bases between. Written as DNA, the CDR3 is TGTGCCAGCAGCCACCCCGGGGTGGACTACGAGCAGTACTTC. The encoded protein is CASSHPGVDYEQYF.